This is a list of T cell receptor beta chains from one sample in a study of blood T cell repertoires in COVID-19. Assay used: immunoSEQ multiplex PCR; TCRdb lists only in-frame clones, some missing. The repertoire includes about 300,000 clones, under 90% of them detected once, and 1.5% to 2% sits in the top ten. The material sequenced was peripheral blood. The source of these receptors is a woman aged 30 to 39 with COVID-19, enrolled during active disease. Both conserved end residues are part of each CDR3. The D gene is left open where the match is weak. Only part of the rows carry a size: once, few, many, or a class if the clone is expanded.

D gene: TRBD1
clone size: many
J gene: TRBJ2-5
V gene: TRBV2
CDR3 DNA: TGTGCCAGCAGTGGACAGGGGGGGATGACCCAGTACTTC
CDR3 protein: CASSGQGGMTQYF

D gene: TRBD1
clone size: -
J gene: TRBJ1-1
V gene: TRBV19
CDR3 DNA: TGTGCCAGTAGGCTTACGCCGGGACAGCAATACACTGAAGCTTTCTTT
CDR3 protein: CASRLTPGQQYTEAFF

D gene: -
clone size: -
J gene: TRBJ2-3
V gene: TRBV6-4
CDR3 DNA: TGTGCCAGCAGTGCCTCCTCCACAGATACGCAGTATTTT
CDR3 protein: CASSASSTDTQYF

D gene: TRBD1
clone size: -
J gene: TRBJ1-6
V gene: TRBV5-1
CDR3 DNA: TGCGCCAGCAGCTCGGGACAGAGCTCCTATAATTCACCCCTCCACTTT
CDR3 protein: CASSSGQSSYNSPLHF

D gene: -
clone size: -
J gene: TRBJ1-1
V gene: TRBV4-3
CDR3 DNA: TGCGCCAGCAGCCAAGAAGCTTACGACTACACTGAAGCTTTCTTT
CDR3 protein: CASSQEAYDYTEAFF

D gene: -
clone size: -
J gene: TRBJ1-3
V gene: TRBV7-9
CDR3 DNA: TGTGCCAGCAGCTTAAGAGGATCTGGAAACACCATATATTTT
CDR3 protein: CASSLRGSGNTIYF

D gene: TRBD1
clone size: -
J gene: TRBJ1-3
V gene: TRBV19
CDR3 DNA: TGTGCCAGTAGTATCACAGGGGGAAGAAACACCATATATTTT
CDR3 protein: CASSITGGRNTIYF

D gene: -
clone size: -
J gene: TRBJ1-2
V gene: TRBV28
CDR3 DNA: TGTGCCAGCAGTCTTCTTCAGGGATATGGCTACACCTTC
CDR3 protein: CASSLLQGYGYTF

D gene: -
clone size: -
J gene: TRBJ2-7
V gene: TRBV4-1
CDR3 DNA: TGCGCCAGCAGCTTCTCCGTGGGGGCACACGAGCAGTACTTC
CDR3 protein: CASSFSVGAHEQYF

D gene: TRBD1
clone size: -
J gene: TRBJ1-2
V gene: TRBV5-1
CDR3 DNA: TGCGCCAGCAGCTTGGACGACAGGGCCCATGGCTACACCTTC
CDR3 protein: CASSLDDRAHGYTF

D gene: -
clone size: -
J gene: TRBJ1-2
V gene: TRBV2
CDR3 DNA: TGTGCCAGCACCTCCCTTGAGGACCAGGGGAACTATGGCTACACCTTC
CDR3 protein: CASTSLEDQGNYGYTF

D gene: -
clone size: once
J gene: TRBJ2-2
V gene: TRBV19
CDR3 DNA: TGTGCCAGTAGTACTCAGGTTGCCGGGGAGCTGTTTTTT
CDR3 protein: CASSTQVAGELFF

D gene: -
clone size: -
J gene: TRBJ1-1
V gene: TRBV3-1/TRBV3-2
CDR3 DNA: TGTGCCAGCAGCCAGGGGTTCGACAGAACCGTCGAAGCTTTCTTT
CDR3 protein: CASSQGFDRTVEAFF

D gene: -
clone size: -
J gene: TRBJ1-2
V gene: TRBV27
CDR3 DNA: TGTGCCAGCAGTCCCCTGACAGGACCCGGGTATGGCTACACCTTC
CDR3 protein: CASSPLTGPGYGYTF

D gene: -
clone size: -
J gene: TRBJ1-1
V gene: TRBV6-1
CDR3 DNA: TGTGCCAGCAGTGAAGCCGGGGACACTGAAGCTTTCTTT
CDR3 protein: CASSEAGDTEAFF

D gene: -
clone size: -
J gene: TRBJ1-4
V gene: TRBV19
CDR3 DNA: TGTGCCAGTAGTATCTTCACGACATCCAATGAAAAACTGTTTTTT
CDR3 protein: CASSIFTTSNEKLFF

D gene: -
clone size: -
J gene: TRBJ1-1
V gene: TRBV6-5
CDR3 DNA: TGTGCCAGCAACTTGCTAGTGAACACTGAAGCTTTCTTT
CDR3 protein: CASNLLVNTEAFF

D gene: -
clone size: -
J gene: TRBJ1-3
V gene: TRBV7-8
CDR3 DNA: TGTGCCAGCAGCGCTCAACAGGGTGTCTCTGGAAACACCATATATTTT
CDR3 protein: CASSAQQGVSGNTIYF

D gene: -
clone size: few
J gene: TRBJ1-2
V gene: TRBV6-2/TRBV6-3
CDR3 DNA: TGTGCCAGCAGTCCGATATCCCTCAGGGGTAGCTATGGCTACACCTTC
CDR3 protein: CASSPISLRGSYGYTF

D gene: TRBD2
clone size: -
J gene: TRBJ2-1
V gene: TRBV13
CDR3 DNA: TGTGCCAGCAGCTTAGGATTGGGTAGCGGGGGGGCGTCCTCCTACAATGAGCAGTTCTTC
CDR3 protein: CASSLGLGSGGASSYNEQFF

D gene: -
clone size: few
J gene: TRBJ1-6
V gene: TRBV2
CDR3 DNA: TGTGCCAGCAGTGAAGCGAGCTCCTATAATTCACCCCTCCACTTT
CDR3 protein: CASSEASSYNSPLHF

D gene: TRBD1
clone size: once
J gene: TRBJ1-3
V gene: TRBV7-2
CDR3 DNA: TGTGCCAGCAGCTTAGCCCCCTGGACAGGGGGTATAGAGAGCTCTGGAAACACCATATATTTT
CDR3 protein: CASSLAPWTGGIESSGNTIYF

D gene: -
clone size: once
J gene: TRBJ1-1
V gene: TRBV5-1
CDR3 DNA: TGCGCCAGCAGCTTGGAACGGCCGGGGACTGAAGCTTTCTTT
CDR3 protein: CASSLERPGTEAFF